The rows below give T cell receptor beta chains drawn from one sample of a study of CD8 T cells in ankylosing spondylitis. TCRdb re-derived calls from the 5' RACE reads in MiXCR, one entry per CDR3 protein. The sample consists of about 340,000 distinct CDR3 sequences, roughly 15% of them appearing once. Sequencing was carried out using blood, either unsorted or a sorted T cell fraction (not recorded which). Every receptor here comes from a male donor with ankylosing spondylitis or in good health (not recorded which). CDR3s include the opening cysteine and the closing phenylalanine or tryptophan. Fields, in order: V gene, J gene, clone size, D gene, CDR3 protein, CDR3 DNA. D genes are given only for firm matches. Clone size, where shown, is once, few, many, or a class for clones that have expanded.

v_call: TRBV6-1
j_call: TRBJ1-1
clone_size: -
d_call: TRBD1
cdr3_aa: CASEAAGGMNTEAFF
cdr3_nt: TGTGCCAGTGAGGCGGCAGGGGGCATGAACACTGAAGCTTTCTTT

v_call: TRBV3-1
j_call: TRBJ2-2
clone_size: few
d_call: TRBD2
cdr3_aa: CASSPLSGGAPGELFF
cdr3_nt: TGTGCCAGCAGCCCACTAAGCGGGGGGGCGCCCGGGGAGCTGTTTTTT

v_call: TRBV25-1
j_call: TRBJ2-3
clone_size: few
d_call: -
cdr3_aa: CASSGRPSTDTQYF
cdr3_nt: TGTGCCAGCAGTGGCAGGCCTAGCACAGATACGCAGTATTTT

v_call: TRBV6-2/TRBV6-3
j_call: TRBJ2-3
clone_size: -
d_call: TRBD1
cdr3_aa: CASSGQDSRTDTQYF
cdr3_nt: TGTGCCAGCAGTGGACAGGACTCCCGAACAGATACGCAGTATTTT

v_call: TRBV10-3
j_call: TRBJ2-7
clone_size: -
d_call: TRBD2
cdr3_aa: CAISSGRAEQYF
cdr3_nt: TGTGCCATCAGTAGCGGGAGGGCCGAGCAGTACTTC

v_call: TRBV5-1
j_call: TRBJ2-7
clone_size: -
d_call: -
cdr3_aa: CASSAGGRTYEQYF
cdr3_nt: TGCGCCAGCAGCGCAGGGGGGCGAACCTACGAGCAGTACTTC

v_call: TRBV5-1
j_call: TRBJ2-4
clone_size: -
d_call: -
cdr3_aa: CASSRRRGPSLAKNIQYF
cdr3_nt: TGCGCCAGCAGCCGCCGGAGGGGCCCTTCCCTAGCCAAAAACATTCAGTACTTC

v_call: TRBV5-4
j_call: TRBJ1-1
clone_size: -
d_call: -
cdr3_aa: CASSLDPLGRGTEAFF
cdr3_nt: TGTGCCAGCAGCTTGGATCCCCTAGGGAGAGGCACTGAAGCTTTCTTT

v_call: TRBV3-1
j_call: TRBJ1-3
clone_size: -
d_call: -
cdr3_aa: CASSAGYSGNTIYF
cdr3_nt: TGTGCCAGCAGCGCTGGGTATTCTGGAAACACCATATATTTT

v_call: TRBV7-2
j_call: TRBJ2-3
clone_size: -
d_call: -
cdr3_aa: CASSFGFSQYF
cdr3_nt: TGTGCCAGCAGCTTTGGTTTCTCGCAGTATTTT

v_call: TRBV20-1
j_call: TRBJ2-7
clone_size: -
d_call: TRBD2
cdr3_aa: CSAPPLAGGQQYF
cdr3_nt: TGCAGTGCCCCCCCACTAGCGGGGGGCCAGCAGTACTTC

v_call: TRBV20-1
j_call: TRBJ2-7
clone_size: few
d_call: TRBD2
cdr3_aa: CSVRTSGGAYEQYF
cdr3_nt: TGCAGTGTTCGGACTAGCGGGGGTGCCTACGAGCAGTACTTC

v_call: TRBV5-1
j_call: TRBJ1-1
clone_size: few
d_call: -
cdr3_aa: CASRPSDMNTEAFF
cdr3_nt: TGCGCCAGCAGACCTAGCGATATGAACACTGAAGCTTTCTTT

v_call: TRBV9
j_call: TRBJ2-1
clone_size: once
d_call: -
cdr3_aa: CASSEQGLYNEQFF
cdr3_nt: TGTGCCAGCAGCGAGCAGGGGCTCTACAATGAGCAGTTCTTC

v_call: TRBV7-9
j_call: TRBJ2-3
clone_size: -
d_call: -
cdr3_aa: CASTLERYLSADTQYF
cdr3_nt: TGTGCCAGCACCCTGGAACGTTACCTTAGCGCAGATACGCAGTATTTT

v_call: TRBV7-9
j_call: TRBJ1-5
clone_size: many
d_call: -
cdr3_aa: CASSLEGGSNQPQHF
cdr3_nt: TGTGCCAGCAGCTTAGAGGGGGGTAGCAATCAGCCCCAGCATTTT

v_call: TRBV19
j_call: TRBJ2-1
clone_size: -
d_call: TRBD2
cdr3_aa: CASRPWSASGRGYEQFF
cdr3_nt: TGTGCCAGTAGGCCATGGTCAGCGAGCGGGAGAGGCTATGAGCAGTTCTTC

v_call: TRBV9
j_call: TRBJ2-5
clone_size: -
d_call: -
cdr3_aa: CASSVGAVGEETQYF
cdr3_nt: TGTGCCAGCAGCGTAGGAGCGGTCGGAGAAGAGACCCAGTACTTC

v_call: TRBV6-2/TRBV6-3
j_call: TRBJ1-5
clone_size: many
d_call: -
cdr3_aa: CASSTPWGGQPQHF
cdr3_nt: TGTGCCAGCAGTACCCCGTGGGGTGGTCAGCCCCAGCATTTT

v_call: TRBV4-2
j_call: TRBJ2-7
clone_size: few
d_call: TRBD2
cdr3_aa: CASSQGPASGSTEQYF
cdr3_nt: TGTGCCAGCAGCCAAGGTCCGGCTAGCGGGAGTACCGAGCAGTACTTC

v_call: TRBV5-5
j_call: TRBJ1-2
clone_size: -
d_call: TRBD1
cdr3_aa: CASSRDSVYGYTF
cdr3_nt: TGTGCCAGCAGCCGGGACAGTGTATATGGCTACACCTTC

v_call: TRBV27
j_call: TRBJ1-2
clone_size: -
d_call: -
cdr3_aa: CASSSAQGQSYGYTF
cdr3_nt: TGTGCCAGCAGTTCCGCCCAGGGGCAATCCTATGGCTACACCTTC

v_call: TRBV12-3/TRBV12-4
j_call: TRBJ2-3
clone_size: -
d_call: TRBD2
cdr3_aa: CASSSGLAGYLADTQYF
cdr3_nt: TGTGCCAGCAGTTCTGGACTAGCGGGATACCTAGCAGATACGCAGTATTTT

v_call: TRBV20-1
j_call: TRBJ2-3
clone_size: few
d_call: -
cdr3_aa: CSAERSTDTQYF
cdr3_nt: TGCAGTGCTGAGCGATCGACAGATACGCAGTATTTT

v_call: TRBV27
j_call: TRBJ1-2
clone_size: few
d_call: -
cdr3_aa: CASRPGVYGYTF
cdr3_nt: TGTGCCAGCAGGCCCGGGGTCTATGGCTACACCTTC

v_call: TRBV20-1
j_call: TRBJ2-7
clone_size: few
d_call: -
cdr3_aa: CSASHSGSYEQYF
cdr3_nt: TGCAGTGCTAGCCATAGCGGCTCCTACGAGCAGTACTTC

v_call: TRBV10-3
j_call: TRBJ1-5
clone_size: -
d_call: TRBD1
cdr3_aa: CAITGDRDQPQHF
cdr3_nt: TGTGCCATCACCGGGGACAGAGACCAGCCCCAGCATTTT

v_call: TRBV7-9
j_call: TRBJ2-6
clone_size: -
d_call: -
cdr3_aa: CASRPNTGANVLTF
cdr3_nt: TGTGCCAGCAGGCCCAACACTGGGGCCAACGTCCTGACTTTC

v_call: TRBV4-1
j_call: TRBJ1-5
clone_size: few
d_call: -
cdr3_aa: CASSQVGPNQPQHF
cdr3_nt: TGCGCCAGCAGCCAGGTTGGACCCAATCAGCCCCAGCATTTT

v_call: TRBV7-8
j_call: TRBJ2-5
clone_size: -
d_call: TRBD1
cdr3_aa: CASSPRQGRGETQYF
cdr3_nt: TGTGCCAGCAGCCCCCGACAGGGGAGAGGCGAGACCCAGTACTTC

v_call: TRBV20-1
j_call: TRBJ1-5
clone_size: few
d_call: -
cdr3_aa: CSARIYSNQPQHF
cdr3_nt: TGCAGTGCCAGGATCTATAGCAATCAGCCCCAGCATTTT

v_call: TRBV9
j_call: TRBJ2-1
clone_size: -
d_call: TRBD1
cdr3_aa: CASSPRRSDRGRNEQFF
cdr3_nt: TGTGCCAGCAGCCCGCGTCGATCAGACAGGGGGAGGAATGAGCAGTTCTTC

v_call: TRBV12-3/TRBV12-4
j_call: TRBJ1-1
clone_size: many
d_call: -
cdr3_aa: CASSLSEGNTEAFF
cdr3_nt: TGTGCCAGCAGTTTATCCGAGGGGAACACTGAAGCTTTCTTT